A selection of T cell receptor beta chains follows, all from one sample in a study of T cell repertoires in cytomegalovirus infection. From the reads, TCRdb called clonotypes with MiXCR, one entry per CDR3 protein. The sample has more than 150,000 distinct CDR3 sequences; 17% are singletons. The sequencing input was CD8+ T cells from PBMCs. The source of these receptors is a human donor in good health (CMV status not recorded). Some clones in this sample may be carry-over from other donors' samples. The CDR3 runs from the conserved cysteine through the conserved F or W. Fields, in order: clone size, J gene, V gene, D gene, CDR3 protein, CDR3 DNA. The D gene is left open where the match is weak. Clone size appears in some rows only: once, few, many, or a class for an expanded clone.

size: NA; J: TRBJ2-3; V: TRBV6-2/TRBV6-3; D: NA; CDR3: CASSLSGRTDTQYF; DNA: TGTGCCAGCAGCCTAAGTGGGAGGACAGATACGCAGTATTTT
size: NA; J: TRBJ1-1; V: TRBV7-8; D: NA; CDR3: CASGLEGRMNTEAFF; DNA: TGTGCCAGCGGCTTAGAAGGGCGGATGAACACTGAAGCTTTCTTT
size: few; J: TRBJ1-3; V: TRBV9; D: NA; CDR3: CASSGGAAGNTIYF; DNA: TGTGCCAGCAGCGGGGGGGCGGCTGGAAACACCATATATTTT
size: few; J: TRBJ2-1; V: TRBV7-8; D: NA; CDR3: CASKRGGFNNEQFF; DNA: TGTGCCAGCAAGAGAGGGGGTTTCAACAATGAGCAGTTCTTC
size: NA; J: TRBJ2-4; V: TRBV7-2; D: NA; CDR3: CASSGTGNIQYF; DNA: TGTGCCAGCAGCGGGACGGGAAACATTCAGTACTTC
size: few; J: TRBJ2-5; V: TRBV5-6; D: NA; CDR3: CASQTPAETQYF; DNA: TGTGCCAGCCAGACACCAGCGGAGACCCAGTACTTC
size: NA; J: TRBJ2-7; V: TRBV28; D: NA; CDR3: CASNPLTQGTWYF; DNA: TGTGCCAGCAACCCCCTCACGCAGGGTACGTGGTACTTC
size: few; J: TRBJ2-7; V: TRBV13; D: TRBD1; CDR3: CASSYWTGGHEQYF; DNA: TGTGCCAGCAGCTATTGGACAGGGGGCCACGAGCAGTACTTC
size: few; J: TRBJ2-1; V: TRBV5-8; D: NA; CDR3: CASSLFGSPGFYNEQFF; DNA: TGTGCCAGCAGCTTGTTTGGGTCTCCGGGGTTCTACAATGAGCAGTTCTTC
size: NA; J: TRBJ2-7; V: TRBV6-2/TRBV6-3; D: NA; CDR3: CASSRDTYYEQYF; DNA: TGTGCCAGCAGTCGGGACACATACTACGAGCAGTACTTC
size: many; J: TRBJ2-5; V: TRBV7-8; D: TRBD2; CDR3: CASSPGGSGLETQYF; DNA: TGTGCCAGCAGCCCAGGCGGGAGTGGGCTGGAGACCCAGTACTTC
size: NA; J: TRBJ2-1; V: TRBV2; D: TRBD2; CDR3: CANRGTSGGVFNEQFF; DNA: TGTGCCAACCGAGGGACTAGCGGGGGGGTTTTCAATGAGCAGTTCTTC
size: few; J: TRBJ2-2; V: TRBV12-3/TRBV12-4; D: NA; CDR3: CASRVARDWKDDTGELFF; DNA: TGTGCCAGCAGGGTGGCCAGGGATTGGAAGGATGACACCGGGGAGCTGTTTTTT